A single sample gave rise to the 16 T cell receptor beta chains below, sequenced in a study of PD-1 blockade in classical Hodgkin lymphoma. Some clones are missing from TCRdb's copy, which holds only in-frame ones; the method was immunoSEQ multiplex PCR. This sample yields about 41,000 clones, of which around 74% are seen a single time; around 2.4% belongs to the top ten. Sample time point: cycle 4 day 1 (C4D1), after five to seven weeks of nivolumab. Every patient had relapsed following autologous stem cell transplantation, and cohorts differed in brentuximab vedotin exposure. The sequenced sample was peripheral blood mononuclear cells (PBMCs), obtained before the fourth cycle of nivolumab. Source of these receptors: a human donor with classical Hodgkin lymphoma.

CDR3 protein: CASSPTASGSYNEQFF. The CDR3 DNA reads as TGTGCCAGCTCACCAACGGCATCGGGCTCCTACAATGAGCAGTTCTTC. The chain recombines TRBV18 with TRBJ2-1; D not certain. V shed 2 bases and J shed 0 bases, with 11 bases lying between them. This CDR3 spans 16 amino acids. Germline V gene sequence: CDR1 KGHSH, CDR2 LQKENI.

The chain carries TRBV4-3 and TRBJ1-4; perhaps TRBD1 as D (5 bases). Trimming left V 0 bases short and J 6 bases short, with 14 bases between. CDR3 length equals 16 residues. Germline V gives CDR1 LGHNA, CDR2 YSLEER. The CDR3 spells CASSQEWGREYEKLFF. The CDR3 nucleotides are TGCGCCAGCAGCCAAGAGTGGGGCCGGGAGTATGAAAAACTGTTTTTT.

This rearrangement joins TRBV6-1 to TRBJ2-7; TRBD2 might be the D (6 bases). V lost 5 bases and J lost 3, with 14 bases in between. CDR3 length equals 14 residues. Germline assignment: CDR1 MNHNS and CDR2 SASEGT. The CDR3 reads CASSLSGDGYEQYF. The CDR3 DNA reads as TGTGCCAGCAGTTTATCGGGGGACGGCTACGAGCAGTACTTC.

CDR3 region: CATSPRRGHGYTF. As DNA, the CDR3 is TGTGCCACCAGCCCACGAAGGGGCCATGGCTACACCTTC. The V call is TRBV15, the J call TRBJ1-2; TRBD1 is a possible D gene (5 bases). Germline V gene lookup returns CDR1 LNHNV and CDR2 YYDKDF (reference sequence). CDR3 length equals 13 residues. V was clipped by 5 bases and J by 6 bases, with 13 bases between them.

The chain employs TRBV10-1 and TRBJ2-1; no definite D call. This CDR3 spans 15 amino acids. Germline V gene data show CDR1 as WNHNN and CDR2 as SYGVQD (reference sequence). V was pared by 6 bases and J by 4 bases, with 16 bases between. CDR3: CASSIASTGYNEQFF. DNA of the CDR3: TGCGCCAGCAGCATCGCTTCTACTGGATACAATGAGCAGTTCTTC.

This chain uses TRBV4-2 with TRBJ1-2, with 7 nucleotides matching TRBD1. V was pared by 4 bases and J by 0 bases, with 8 bases of the junction left unmatched. This CDR3 is built from 16 residues. Germline lookup yields CDR1 LGHNA and CDR2 YNFKEQ. For the CDR3, the DNA is TGTGCCAGCAGCCTCGTCACAGGGGCGACTAACTATGGCTACACCTTC. Its protein product is CASSLVTGATNYGYTF.

This chain links TRBV12-5 with TRBJ2-2; 7 nucleotides match TRBD1. Germline V gene lookup returns CDR1 LGHNT and CDR2 FRNRAP. With 5 bases clipped from V and 1 base from J, the junction kept 10 bases outside the gene matches. The CDR3 has 17 amino acids. CDR3 DNA: TGTGCTAGTGGTACCTCTGGGGGACAGAGGAACACCGGGGAGCTGTTTTTT. Its translation is CASGTSGGQRNTGELFF.

The chain joins TRBV6-4 to TRBJ1-1; 10 nucleotides align to TRBD1. CDR1 and CDR2 (germline): MRHNA, SNTAGT. Trimming removed 6 bases from V and 3 bases from J; junction bases left unmatched: 10. The CDR3 covers 16 residues. CDR3 in DNA: TGTGCCAGCAGAGAACTTACCGGGACAGGGGACACTGAAGCTTTCTTT. This translates into CASRELTGTGDTEAFF.

The V gene is TRBV11-2, the J gene TRBJ2-7; D possibly corresponds to TRBD2 (6 bases). The CDR3 is 16 residues long. Germline CDR1 SGHAT, CDR2 FQNNGV. V lost 2 bases and J 3 bases, leaving 17 bases between the germline ends. This chain's CDR3 is CASSLNPQDYFYEQYF. The CDR3 nucleotides are TGTGCCAGCAGCTTAAACCCTCAGGACTATTTCTACGAGCAGTACTTC.

This clone was seen just once. The V call is TRBV5-1, the J call TRBJ1-1; D call uncertain. Germline loops: CDR1 SGHRS, CDR2 YFSETQ. The CDR3 spans 13 residues. V gave up 2 bases and J gave up 6 bases, with 11 bases separating them. The DNA of the CDR3 is TGCGCCAGCAGCTTAGGGTTCGGGTCTGAAGCTTTCTTT. It translates to CASSLGFGSEAFF.

The chain links TRBV6-6 to TRBJ1-3; D gene ambiguous. Trimming pared 7 bases from V and 1 base from J, leaving 8 bases between. This CDR3 is 13 amino acids long. The germline V gene has CDR1 MNHNY and CDR2 SVGAGI (reference sequence). CDR3 coding DNA: TGTGCCAGCATTGGTGGATCTGGAAACACCATATATTTT. Translation gives CASIGGSGNTIYF.

This chain uses TRBV7-8 with TRBJ2-7; the D is unclear. The germline V and J ends were trimmed by 3 bases and 2 bases, with 8 bases remaining between them. Germline-derived CDR1 and CDR2 are SGHVS and FQNEAQ. CDR3 size: 13 residues. In DNA, the CDR3 is TGTGCCAGCAGCTTTTCCGGTACCTACGAGCAGTACTTC. This gives the protein CASSFSGTYEQYF.

The J gene is TRBJ2-5, the V gene TRBV7-2; 7 bases are a match to TRBD2. Germline V gene data show CDR1 as SGHTA and CDR2 as FQGNSA. There are 14 residues in the CDR3. V lost 2 bases, J lost 5 bases, and 5 bases stayed unmatched. CDR3 residues: CASSLYGGDETQYF. CDR3 nucleotides: TGTGCCAGCAGCTTATATGGGGGGGATGAGACCCAGTACTTC.

This clone was recorded once. The V and J genes are TRBV4-1 and TRBJ1-4; TRBD1 matches 7 bases. This CDR3 has 15 residues. CDR1 MGHRA and CDR2 YSYEKL come from the germline V gene. V was pared by 2 bases and J by 5 bases, with 5 bases of the junction left unmatched. The CDR3 protein is CASSQPGTVNEKLFF. Here the CDR3 DNA reads TGCGCCAGCAGCCAACCGGGGACAGTGAATGAAAAACTGTTTTTT.

This chain joins TRBV5-1 and TRBJ1-2; 10 nucleotides match TRBD1. Trimming cost V 5 bases and J 3 bases; bases outside gene matches: 1. The CDR3 loop spans 13 amino acids. Germline CDR1 reads SGHRS; CDR2 reads YFSETQ. The CDR3 loop reads CASRGTGDYGYTF. CDR3 DNA: TGCGCCAGCAGAGGGACAGGGGACTATGGCTACACCTTC.

The chain recombines TRBV9 with TRBJ1-1; maybe TRBD1 (6 bases). V was shortened by 0 bases and J by 5 bases, with 14 bases between the two germline ends. CDR3 length: 15 amino acids. The germline gives CDR1 SGDLS, CDR2 YYNGEE. The CDR3 DNA reads as TGTGCCAGCAGCGTAGTACAGGGAAGTAGTACTGAAGCTTTCTTT. This translates into CASSVVQGSSTEAFF.